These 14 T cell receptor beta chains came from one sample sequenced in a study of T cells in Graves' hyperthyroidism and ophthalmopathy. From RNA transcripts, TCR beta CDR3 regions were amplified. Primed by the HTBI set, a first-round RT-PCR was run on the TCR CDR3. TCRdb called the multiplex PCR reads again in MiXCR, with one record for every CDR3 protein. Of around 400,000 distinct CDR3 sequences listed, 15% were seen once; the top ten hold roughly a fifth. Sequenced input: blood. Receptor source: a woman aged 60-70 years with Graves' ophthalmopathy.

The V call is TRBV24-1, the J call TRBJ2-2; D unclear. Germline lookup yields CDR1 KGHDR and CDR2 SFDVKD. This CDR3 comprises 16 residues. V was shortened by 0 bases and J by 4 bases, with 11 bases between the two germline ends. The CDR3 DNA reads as TGTGCCACCAGTGATTTGAAGCAGGTTCCCACCGGGGAGCTGTTTTTT. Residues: CATSDLKQVPTGELFF.

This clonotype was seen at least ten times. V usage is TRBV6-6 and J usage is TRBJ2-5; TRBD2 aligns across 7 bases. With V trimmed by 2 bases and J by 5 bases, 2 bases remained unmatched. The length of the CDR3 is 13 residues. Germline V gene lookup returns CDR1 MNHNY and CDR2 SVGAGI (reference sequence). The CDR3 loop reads CASSYGGSETQYF. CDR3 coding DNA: TGTGCCAGCAGTTACGGCGGGAGTGAGACCCAGTACTTC.

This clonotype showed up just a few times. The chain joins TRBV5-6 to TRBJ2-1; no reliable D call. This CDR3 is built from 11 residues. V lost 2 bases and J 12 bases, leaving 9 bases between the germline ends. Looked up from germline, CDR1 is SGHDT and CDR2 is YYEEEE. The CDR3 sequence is CASSLGPGQFF. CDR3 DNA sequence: TGTGCCAGCAGCTTAGGACCGGGGCAGTTCTTC.

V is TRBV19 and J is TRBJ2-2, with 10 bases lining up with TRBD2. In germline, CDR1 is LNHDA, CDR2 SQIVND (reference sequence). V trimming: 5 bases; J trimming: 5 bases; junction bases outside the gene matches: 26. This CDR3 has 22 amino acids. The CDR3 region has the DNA TGTGCCAGTAGTCCCCATGACGGTCAAACCCCGGGAGTAGCGGGAGGTACCGGGGAGCTGTTTTTT. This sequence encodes CASSPHDGQTPGVAGGTGELFF.

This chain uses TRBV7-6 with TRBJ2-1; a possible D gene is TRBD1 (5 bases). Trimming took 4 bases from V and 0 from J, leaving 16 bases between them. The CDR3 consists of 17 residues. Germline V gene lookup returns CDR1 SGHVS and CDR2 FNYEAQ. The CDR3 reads CASSSQVGSDSYNEQFF. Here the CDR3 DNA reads TGTGCCAGCAGCTCACAGGTAGGGTCGGACTCCTACAATGAGCAGTTCTTC.

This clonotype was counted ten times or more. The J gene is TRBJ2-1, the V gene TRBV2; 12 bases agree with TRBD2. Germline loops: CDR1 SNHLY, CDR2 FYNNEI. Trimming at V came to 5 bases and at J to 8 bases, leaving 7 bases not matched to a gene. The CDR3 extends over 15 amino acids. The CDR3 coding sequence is TGTGCCAGCAGTCGACTAGCGGGAGTAGGGTATGAGCAGTTCTTC. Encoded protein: CASSRLAGVGYEQFF.

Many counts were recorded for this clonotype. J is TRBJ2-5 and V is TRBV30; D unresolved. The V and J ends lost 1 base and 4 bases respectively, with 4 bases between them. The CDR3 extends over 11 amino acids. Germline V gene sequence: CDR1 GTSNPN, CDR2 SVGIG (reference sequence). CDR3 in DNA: TGTGCCTGGAGTGGGAGAGAGACCCAGTACTTC. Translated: CAWSGRETQYF.

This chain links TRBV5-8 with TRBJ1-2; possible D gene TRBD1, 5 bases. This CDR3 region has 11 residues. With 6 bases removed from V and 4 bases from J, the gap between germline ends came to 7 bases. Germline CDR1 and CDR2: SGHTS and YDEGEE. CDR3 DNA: TGTGCCAGCACGGGGGGCTATGGCTACACCTTC. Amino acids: CASTGGYGYTF. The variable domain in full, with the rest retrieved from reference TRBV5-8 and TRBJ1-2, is EAGVTQSPTHLIKTRGQQATLRCSPISGHTSVYWYQQALGLGLQFLLWYDEGEERNRGNFPPRFSGRQFPNYSSELNVNALELEDSALYLCASTGGYGYTFGSGTRLTVV.

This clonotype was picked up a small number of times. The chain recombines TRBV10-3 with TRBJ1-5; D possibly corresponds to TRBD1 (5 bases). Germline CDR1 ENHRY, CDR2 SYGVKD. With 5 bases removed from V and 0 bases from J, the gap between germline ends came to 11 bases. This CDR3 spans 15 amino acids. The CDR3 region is CAISSGGSSNQPQHF. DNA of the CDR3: TGTGCCATCAGTAGTGGGGGGTCTAGCAATCAGCCCCAGCATTTT.

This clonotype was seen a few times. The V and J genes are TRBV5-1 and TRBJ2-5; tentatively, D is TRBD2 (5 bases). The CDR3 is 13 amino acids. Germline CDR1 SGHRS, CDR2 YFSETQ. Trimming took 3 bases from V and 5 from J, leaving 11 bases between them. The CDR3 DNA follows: TGCGCCAGCAGCTCGAGGGCCGGGGAGACCCAGTACTTC. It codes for CASSSRAGETQYF. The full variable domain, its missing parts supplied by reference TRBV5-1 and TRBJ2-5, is KAGVTQTPRYLIKTRGQQVTLSCSPISGHRSVSWYQQTPGQGLQFLFEYFSETQRNKGNFPGRFSGRQFSNSRSEMNVSTLELGDSALYLCASSSRAGETQYFGPGTRLLVL.

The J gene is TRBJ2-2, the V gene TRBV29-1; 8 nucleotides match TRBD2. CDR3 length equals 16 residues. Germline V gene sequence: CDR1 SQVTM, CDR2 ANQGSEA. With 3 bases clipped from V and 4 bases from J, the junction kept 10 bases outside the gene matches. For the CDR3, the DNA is TGCAGCGTTGATGACGGGAGGGCCTCTGGCACCGGGGAGCTGTTTTTT. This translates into CSVDDGRASGTGELFF.

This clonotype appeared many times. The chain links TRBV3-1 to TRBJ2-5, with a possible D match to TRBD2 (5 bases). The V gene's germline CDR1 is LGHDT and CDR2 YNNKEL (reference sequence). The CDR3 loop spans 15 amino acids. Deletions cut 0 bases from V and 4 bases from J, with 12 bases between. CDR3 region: CASSQDWSGGETQYF. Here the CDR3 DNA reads TGTGCCAGCAGCCAAGACTGGAGCGGAGGAGAGACCCAGTACTTC.

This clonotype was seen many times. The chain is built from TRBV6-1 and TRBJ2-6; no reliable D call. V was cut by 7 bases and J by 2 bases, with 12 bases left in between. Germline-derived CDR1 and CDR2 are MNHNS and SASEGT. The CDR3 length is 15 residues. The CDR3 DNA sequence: TGTGCCAGCACCTCGTGGCCAACTGGGGCCAACGTCCTGACTTTC. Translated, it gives CASTSWPTGANVLTF.

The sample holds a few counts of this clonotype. The CDR3 protein is CATSDFGSTGQHKWQPQHF. The CDR3 DNA reads as TGTGCCACCAGTGATTTCGGGTCGACGGGACAGCACAAGTGGCAGCCCCAGCATTTT. The genes are TRBV24-1 and TRBJ1-5, with 7 bases lining up with TRBD1. In germline, CDR1 is KGHDR, CDR2 SFDVKD. The CDR3 extends over 19 amino acids. The V segment lost 1 base and the J segment 7 bases; nucleotides outside the gene matches: 18.